This T cell receptor beta chain was found in a study of T cell responses to AZD1222 COVID-19 vaccine. Study at large: Second-dose intervals of approximately 4 or approximately 12 weeks were pooled. Findings and limits, study-wide: A mostly white British donor set with more females was recruited, and clonal diversity was possibly underestimated. Just 5 to 7 AZD1222 recipients tested seropositive at baseline. Increased Spike-specific TCR breadth and depth were observed after two AZD1222 doses.

With respect to this clone: What it binds is unknown.

Germline V CDR1 and CDR2: MNHEY, SVGEGT. The V segment lost 2 bases and the J segment 1 base; nucleotides outside the gene matches: 6. The CDR3 totals 16 residues. Profiling relied on immunoSEQ multiplex PCR, and the TCRdb table lists in-frame clones only, not all of them. The table records 130,000 or so clones, 80% to 90% of them present only once. The sample in question was peripheral blood, obtained on day 0 of AZD1222 vaccination. The source of this sequence is an adult in good health. This chain joins TRBV6-2 or TRBV6-3 and TRBJ1-2; 8 bases are shared with TRBD1. The CDR3 DNA follows: TGTGCCAGCAGTTACGACAGGGGACGACTTAACTATGGCTACACCTTC. Translating it yields CASSYDRGRLNYGYTF.